The 23 T cell receptor beta chains in this list originate from one sample, sequenced in a study of human T cells and chemical hapten exposure. Specified time point: pre-sensitization, week 0. Noted treatment: therapeutic diphenylcyclopropenone sensitization with weekly scalp DPC. MiXCR was run by TCRdb on the RACE reads, yielding one entry per CDR3 protein. This sample carries approximately 370,000 distinct CDR3 sequences, 5% to 6.5% of them seen once, and the ten largest clones take over 6.5%. The sequencing here drew on whole blood, taken in connection with sensitization to the hapten diphenylcyclopropenone (DPC). The source is a woman aged 18 to 35 with alopecia areata. Some clones in this sample may be carry-over from other donors' samples.

This clonotype came up a few times. This chain uses TRBV20-1 with TRBJ1-4, with a possible D match to TRBD1 (6 bases). CDR3 length: 14 amino acids. Trimming pared 0 bases from V and 5 bases from J, leaving 10 bases between. Germline-derived CDR1 and CDR2 are DFQATT and SNEGSKA (reference sequence). For the CDR3, the DNA is TGCAGTGCTAGAGATTCTGGACAGAATGAAAAACTGTTTTTT. It specifies CSARDSGQNEKLFF.

This clonotype appeared many times. The chain uses TRBV7-2 and TRBJ1-1; D is possibly TRBD1 (6 bases). Germline V gene sequence: CDR1 SGHTA, CDR2 FQGNSA. The ends were cut back, 1 base at V and 7 bases at J, with 16 bases in the middle. The CDR3 consists of 15 residues. CDR3 coding DNA: TGTGCCAGCAGCTTAGTTTCAGGGGTTACGGATGAAGCTTTCTTT. It yields the protein CASSLVSGVTDEAFF.

The rearrangement links TRBV6-6 to TRBJ1-6; 8 nucleotides agree with TRBD1. V lost 5 bases to trimming and J lost 7 bases; unmatched junction nucleotides: 7. The CDR3 spans 15 residues. Germline CDR1 is MNHNY and CDR2 is SVGAGI (reference sequence). The CDR3 DNA is TGTGCCAGCAGTAGGACAGGGAACGGGAATTCACCCCTCCACTTT. This translates into CASSRTGNGNSPLHF.

This clonotype was found many times. The chain carries TRBV28 and TRBJ2-3, with D possibly matching TRBD1 (5 bases). Trimming left V 10 bases short and J 4 bases short, with 18 bases between. The CDR3 consists of 14 residues. Germline CDR1 reads MDHEN; CDR2 reads SYDVKM. The CDR3, as DNA: TGTGCCACCGCCCCCGACAGAAGACCAGATACGCAGTATTTT. Its protein is CATAPDRRPDTQYF.

This clonotype was found a few times. CDR3: CASRVTGGIDIQYF. The DNA of the CDR3 is TGTGCCAGCAGGGTAACGGGGGGGATTGACATTCAGTACTTC. The chain has TRBV6-5 and TRBJ2-4; 8 bases map to TRBD2. This CDR3 has 14 amino acids. With 6 bases clipped from V and 8 bases from J, the junction kept 9 bases outside the gene matches. CDR1 is MNHEY, CDR2 SVGAGI, per germline.

In this sample, this clonotype turned up a few times. The chain has TRBV6-2 or TRBV6-3 and TRBJ1-1; D not certain. CDR1 is MNHEY, CDR2 SVGEGT, per germline. The ends were cut back, 7 bases at V and 6 bases at J, with 15 bases in the middle. The CDR3 loop spans 13 amino acids. The CDR3 is CASTTGWSAEAFF. Here the CDR3 DNA reads TGTGCCAGCACTACCGGGTGGAGTGCTGAAGCTTTCTTT.

The chain joins TRBV28 to TRBJ2-3, with 10 bases matching TRBD2. The trim removed 5 bases at V and 4 bases at J, leaving 6 bases unmatched. CDR1 is MDHEN, CDR2 SYDVKM, per germline. This CDR3 spans 15 amino acids. DNA of the CDR3: TGTGCCAGCAGTACCCTAGCGGGGGCGTCAGATACGCAGTATTTT. Its protein product is CASSTLAGASDTQYF.

This clonotype has just a few counts. The J gene is TRBJ2-3, the V gene TRBV7-2, with a weak D call TRBD2 (7 bases). Trimming removed 1 base at V and 4 bases at J, with 12 bases between. CDR3 length equals 15 residues. Germline CDR1 reads SGHTA; CDR2 reads FQGNSA. The CDR3, as DNA: TGTGCCAGCAGCTTAGGAGGGGGGGCCCCAGATACGCAGTATTTT. It codes for CASSLGGGAPDTQYF.

This clonotype was recorded many times. The CDR3 protein is CASSVRKQARYYGYTF. For the CDR3, the DNA is TGTGCCAGCAGTGTCCGCAAACAGGCCCGATACTATGGCTACACCTTC. J is TRBJ1-2 and V is TRBV27; possibly TRBD1 for D (5 bases). The CDR3 is 16 amino acids. Germline V gene data show CDR1 as MNHEY and CDR2 as SMNVEV (reference sequence). V lost 5 bases to trimming and J lost 3 bases, with 19 bases between them.

The rearrangement joins TRBV6-5 to TRBJ2-5; 15 bases are shared with TRBD2. J lost 5 bases, V lost 4 bases, and 14 bases had no gene match. This CDR3 is 19 amino acids long. The V gene's germline CDR1 is MNHEY and CDR2 SVGAGI. DNA for the CDR3: TGTGCCAGCAGTTTGCAACCGGGACTAGCGGGGGGCTCCAGGGAGACCCAGTACTTC. Residues: CASSLQPGLAGGSRETQYF.

The V call is TRBV6-1, the J call TRBJ1-5, with D hard to call. The CDR3 sequence is 14 residues long. The V end lost 6 bases, the J end lost 5 bases, and 14 bases lay between the germline ends. Per germline, CDR1 MNHNS and CDR2 SASEGT. The CDR3 loop is CASRVLYVDQPQHF. In nucleotides, the CDR3 is TGTGCCAGCAGGGTCCTCTATGTGGATCAGCCCCAGCATTTT.

This clonotype was counted many times. The chain employs TRBV7-2 and TRBJ2-5; TRBD2 is a possible D gene (5 bases). Germline CDR1 reads SGHTA; CDR2 reads FQGNSA. Trimming left V 0 bases short and J 1 base short, with 6 bases between. The CDR3 is 14 amino acids. The CDR3 DNA follows: TGTGCCAGCAGCTTAGCAGGACTCCAAGAGACCCAGTACTTC. It encodes CASSLAGLQETQYF.

The rearrangement joins TRBV6-4 to TRBJ2-1; 9 bases are a match to TRBD1. V shed 3 bases, J shed 7 bases, and the junction held 10 bases outside the gene matches. This CDR3 comprises 16 residues. The germline CDR1 and CDR2 sequences are MRHNA and SNTAGT. CDR3 sequence (DNA): TGTGCCAGCAGTGAAAGCCCGGGACAGGGTCATAATGAGCAGTTCTTC. It encodes CASSESPGQGHNEQFF.

The chain combines TRBV10-3 with TRBJ2-3; 10 positions agree with TRBD1. V lost 10 bases, J lost 4 bases, and 5 bases stayed unmatched. The CDR3 is made up of 13 amino acids. Looked up from germline, CDR1 is ENHRY and CDR2 is SYGVKD. CDR3 DNA: TGTGCCACAAAAGACAGGGGGCCAGATACGCAGTATTTT. Translation: CATKDRGPDTQYF.

Only a few counts were recorded for this clonotype. This sequence joins TRBV7-2 and TRBJ1-1; tentative D call: TRBD1 (5 bases). The V end lost 3 bases, the J end lost 3 bases, and 11 bases lay between the germline ends. Germline V gives CDR1 SGHTA, CDR2 FQGNSA. This CDR3 region has 14 residues. CDR3 residues: CASSLDIFDTEAFF. For the CDR3, the DNA is TGTGCCAGCAGCTTGGACATTTTTGACACTGAAGCTTTCTTT.

Many counts were recorded for this clonotype. The chain couples TRBV5-5 to TRBJ2-3; D gene unclear. V lost 0 bases and J lost 6, with 8 bases in between. Germline V CDR1 and CDR2: SGHKS, YYEKEE (reference sequence). The CDR3 covers 13 residues. CDR3: CASSLEVSDTQYF. CDR3 DNA sequence: TGTGCCAGCAGCTTGGAGGTATCGGATACGCAGTATTTT.

The sample holds a few counts of this clonotype. J is TRBJ2-3 and V is TRBV5-5; 8 bases fit TRBD2. Germline V gene lookup returns CDR1 SGHKS and CDR2 YYEKEE (reference sequence). The CDR3 is 16 residues long. After removal of 4 bases from V and 0 bases from J, the junction contained 7 bases not matched to a gene. This CDR3 reads CASSAGLAASTDTQYF. DNA for the CDR3: TGTGCCAGCAGCGCCGGACTAGCCGCCAGCACAGATACGCAGTATTTT.

This clonotype was seen a few times. The rearrangement uses TRBV5-1 and TRBJ1-2, with a tentative D call TRBD1 (5 bases). Germline V gene lookup returns CDR1 SGHRS and CDR2 YFSETQ. This CDR3 has 14 amino acids. V lost 0 bases to trimming and J lost 3 bases, with 9 bases between them. This CDR3 reads CASSLAGTYYGYTF. The CDR3 nucleotides read TGCGCCAGCAGCTTGGCCGGGACGTACTATGGCTACACCTTC.

This clonotype has a handful of counts. The genes are TRBV12-3 or TRBV12-4 and TRBJ1-1; no definite D call. V lost 1 base to trimming and J lost 1 base, with 7 bases between them. The CDR3 loop spans 14 amino acids. The CDR3 DNA sequence: TGTGCCAGCAGTTTAGAGGATTGGAACACTGAAGCTTTCTTT. Translated, it gives CASSLEDWNTEAFF.

This clonotype came up a few times. This chain connects TRBV9 to TRBJ1-4; 8 positions match TRBD1. Germline CDR1 reads SGDLS; CDR2 reads YYNGEE. With 1 base clipped from V and 6 bases from J, the junction kept 5 bases outside the gene matches. This CDR3 is built from 15 residues. CDR3 nucleotides: TGTGCCAGCAGCGTAAGGACAGGGTTGGATGAAAAACTGTTTTTT. It translates to CASSVRTGLDEKLFF. Drawing the rest from reference TRBV9 and TRBJ1-4, the complete variable domain is DSGVTQTPKHLITATGQRVTLRCSPRSGDLSVYWYQQSLDQGLQFLIQYYNGEERAKGNILERFSAQQFPDLHSELNLSSLELGDSALYFCASSVRTGLDEKLFFGSGTQLSVL.

The chain joins TRBV6-2 or TRBV6-3 to TRBJ1-1; no reliable D call. Trimming stripped 3 bases from V and 1 base from J, with 6 bases between. Germline CDR1 reads MNHEY; CDR2 reads SVGEGT. The CDR3 length is 13 residues. For the CDR3, the DNA is TGTGCCAGCAGTTATGGCTGGAACACTGAAGCTTTCTTT. This gives the protein CASSYGWNTEAFF.

The CDR3 DNA reads TGTGCCAGCAGTTTATTTGGGACATTTCATCAGCCCCAGCATTTT. This encodes CASSLFGTFHQPQHF. This chain uses TRBV27 with TRBJ1-5, with D perhaps matching TRBD1 (6 bases). CDR1 and CDR2 (germline): MNHEY, SMNVEV (reference sequence). The CDR3 covers 15 residues. V lost 1 base to trimming and J lost 5 bases, with 12 bases between them.

This clonotype was seen many times. The V gene is TRBV4-3, the J gene TRBJ1-6, with D hard to call. CDR3 length equals 13 residues. Germline V CDR1 and CDR2: LGHNA, YSLEER. V dropped 5 bases and J dropped 4 bases, with 6 bases sitting between them. The CDR3 bases are TGCGCCAGCAGCAGCAATTATAATTCACCCCTCCACTTT. This codes for CASSSNYNSPLHF.